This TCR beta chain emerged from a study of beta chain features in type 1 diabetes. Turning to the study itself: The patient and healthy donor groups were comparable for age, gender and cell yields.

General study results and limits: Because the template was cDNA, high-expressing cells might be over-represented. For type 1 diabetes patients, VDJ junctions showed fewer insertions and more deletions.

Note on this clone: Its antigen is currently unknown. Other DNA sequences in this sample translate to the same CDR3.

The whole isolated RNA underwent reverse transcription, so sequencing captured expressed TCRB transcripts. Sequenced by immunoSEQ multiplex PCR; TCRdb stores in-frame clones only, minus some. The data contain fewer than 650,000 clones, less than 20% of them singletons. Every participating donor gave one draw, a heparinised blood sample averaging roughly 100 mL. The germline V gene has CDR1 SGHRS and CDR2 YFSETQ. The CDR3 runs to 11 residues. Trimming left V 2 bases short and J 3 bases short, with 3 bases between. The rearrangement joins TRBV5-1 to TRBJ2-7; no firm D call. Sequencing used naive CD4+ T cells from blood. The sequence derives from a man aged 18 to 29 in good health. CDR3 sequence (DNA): TGCGCCAGCAGCTTCAGCTACGAGCAGTACTTC. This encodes CASSFSYEQYF.